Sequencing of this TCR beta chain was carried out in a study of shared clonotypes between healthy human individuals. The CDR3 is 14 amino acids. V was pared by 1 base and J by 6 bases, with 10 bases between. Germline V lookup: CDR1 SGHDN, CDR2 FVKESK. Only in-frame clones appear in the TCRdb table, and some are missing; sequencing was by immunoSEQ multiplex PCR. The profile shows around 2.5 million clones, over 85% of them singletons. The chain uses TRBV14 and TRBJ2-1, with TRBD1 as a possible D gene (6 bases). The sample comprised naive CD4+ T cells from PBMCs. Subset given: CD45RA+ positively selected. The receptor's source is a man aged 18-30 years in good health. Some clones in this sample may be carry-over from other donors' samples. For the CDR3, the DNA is TGTGCCAGCAGCCAAGTAACAGGGCCCAATGAGCAGTTCTTC. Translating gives CASSQVTGPNEQFF.